This entry is about one TCR beta chain. The sample originates from a study of blood T cell repertoires in COVID-19. As for the study in general: Specimens from acute and convalescent COVID-19 originated in the United States, Italy and Spain. PBMCs, B-cell-depleted T cells, or T cells provided the cDNA or gDNA that made up the material.

With 1 base clipped from V and 5 bases from J, the junction kept 3 bases outside the gene matches. This CDR3 is 14 amino acids long. Per the germline V gene, CDR1 is MGHRA and CDR2 is YSYEKL. In the source study's methods: Reference gene primer amplification in the assay estimated nucleated cell counts. Clones were sequenced by immunoSEQ multiplex PCR, and TCRdb holds only the in-frame ones, with some missing. V, J and clone size were drawn from that table, and D and trimming were deduced from the DNA. In the table there are 470,000 or so clones, approximately 85% of which are singletons. This sequence originates from a human donor in a cohort sampled during active COVID-19. Sequenced material: peripheral blood. The chain employs TRBV4-1 and TRBJ1-1; 8 bases are a match to TRBD1. CDR3: CASSQGQGWTEAFF. The CDR3 bases are TGCGCCAGCAGCCAAGGACAGGGGTGGACTGAAGCTTTCTTT.